These T cell receptor beta chains were read from a single sample in a study of beta chain features in type 1 diabetes. Method: immunoSEQ multiplex PCR; TCRdb's copy keeps in-frame clones and lacks some. The repertoire holds 130,000 or so clones, with about 10% as singletons. The sequenced sample was central memory CD4+ T cells from blood. All receptors derive from a young man in good health. Both conserved end residues are part of each CDR3. A D gene is named only where the DNA matches it firmly. Clone size appears in some rows only: once, few, many, or a class for an expanded clone.

cdr3_aa cdr3_nt clone_size v_call d_call j_call
CASSGTSGGLREQFF TGTGCCAGCAGTGGGACTAGCGGGGGCCTACGGGAGCAGTTCTTC - TRBV6-4 TRBD2 TRBJ2-1
CASSPFTGELFF TGTGCCAGCAGCCCCTTCACCGGGGAGCTGTTTTTT - TRBV7-3 - TRBJ2-2
CASSPSGTGAGNEQFF TGTGCCAGCAGCCCTTCCGGGACTGGGGCTGGGAATGAGCAGTTCTTC - TRBV4-2 - TRBJ2-1
CASSRGAGTLYNEQFF TGTGCCAGCAGCCGCGGGGCGGGAACCCTCTACAATGAGCAGTTCTTC few TRBV7-2 - TRBJ2-1
CASSQAHGQGDYGYTF TGCGCCAGCAGCCAAGCCCATGGGCAGGGGGACTATGGCTACACCTTC - TRBV4-1 TRBD1 TRBJ1-2
CASSASGGHTGELFF TGTGCCAGCAGCGCTAGCGGGGGGCACACCGGGGAGCTGTTTTTT - TRBV9 TRBD2 TRBJ2-2
CASSPSSGNTIYF TGTGCCAGCAGCCCTAGTTCTGGAAACACCATATATTTT - TRBV7-9 - TRBJ1-3
CASSQDLLAQDTQYF TGTGCCAGCAGCCAAGATTTACTAGCGCAAGATACGCAGTATTTT few TRBV4-2 TRBD2 TRBJ2-3
CASSLGRVNEQFF TGTGCCAGCAGCTTAGGCAGGGTCAATGAGCAGTTCTTC few TRBV7-6 - TRBJ2-1
CASSLGQGVEAYNEQFF TGTGCCAGCAGCTTGGGACAGGGGGTTGAGGCCTACAATGAGCAGTTCTTC - TRBV9 TRBD1 TRBJ2-1
CATRLQEKLFF TGTGCCACCCGACTCCAAGAAAAACTGTTTTTT - TRBV19 - TRBJ1-4
CASTRQADTGELFF TGTGCCAGCACGAGACAGGCCGATACCGGGGAGCTGTTTTTT many TRBV9 - TRBJ2-2
CASSLSRGGRDEQFF TGTGCCAGCAGCTTAAGTAGGGGGGGACGGGATGAGCAGTTCTTC - TRBV7-3 - TRBJ2-1
CASSPTQGGYTGELFF TGTGCCAGCTCACCGACTCAGGGGGGATACACCGGGGAGCTGTTTTTT few TRBV18 - TRBJ2-2
CASSLDTRHGNYGYTF TGTGCCAGCAGCTTAGATACGAGACACGGAAACTATGGCTACACCTTC - TRBV11-2 - TRBJ1-2
CASSLSRESTTYEQYF TGTGCCAGCTCACTCTCCAGGGAATCGACGACCTACGAGCAGTACTTC few TRBV18 - TRBJ2-7
CASSFSTGTEAFF TGTGCCAGCAGCTTTTCGACAGGTACTGAAGCTTTCTTT few TRBV9 - TRBJ1-1
CASRTGANVLTF TGTGCCAGCAGGACAGGGGCCAACGTCCTGACTTTC many TRBV6-5 - TRBJ2-6
CTSSHRKAGVNYGYTF TGCACCAGCAGCCACAGAAAGGCAGGGGTTAACTATGGCTACACCTTC few TRBV1 - TRBJ1-2
CASSLTPNGELFF TGTGCCAGCAGCTTAACTCCCAACGGGGAGCTGTTTTTT - TRBV7-3 - TRBJ2-2
CASSRYQGAGQPQHF TGTGCCAGCAGTCGGTACCAGGGGGCAGGACAGCCCCAGCATTTT - TRBV2 TRBD1 TRBJ1-5
CASSYSGETQYF TGTGCCAGCAGTTACTCGGGCGAGACCCAGTACTTC - TRBV6-5 - TRBJ2-5
CASNRLGDNEQFF TGTGCCAGCAACCGACTAGGCGACAATGAGCAGTTCTTC few TRBV4-2 - TRBJ2-1
CASRTSGTRTLPGELFF TGTGCCAGTAGAACCTCCGGGACACGTACCCTTCCCGGGGAGCTGTTTTTT few TRBV19 - TRBJ2-2